What follows describes a single T cell receptor beta chain. The data are from a study of blood T cell repertoires in COVID-19. For the study at large: PBMCs, B-cell-depleted T cells, or T cells provided the cDNA or gDNA that made up the material.

V was pared by 3 bases and J by 7 bases, with 21 bases between. This CDR3 is built from 17 residues. The germline V gene has CDR1 MDHEN and CDR2 SYDVKM. In the study's own analysis: Scientists estimated how many nucleated cells there were by amplifying reference gene primers. Assay used: immunoSEQ multiplex PCR; TCRdb lists only in-frame clones, some missing. Clone size and V and J calls were adopted from that table, with D and trimming inferred from the DNA. The table has 270,000 or so clones, around 86% seen once. Sequencing was done on a sample of peripheral blood. The rearrangement joins TRBV28 to TRBJ2-2, with a weak D call TRBD1 (6 bases). The TCR was taken from a man aged 40-49 years with active or convalescent COVID-19. The CDR3, as DNA: TGTGCCAGCAGTTTGCTCGCCGCAGGGGTGATCAGCGGGGAGCTGTTTTTT. It codes for CASSLLAAGVISGELFF.